This TCR beta chain stems from a study of blood T cell repertoires in COVID-19. Across the study: The United States, Italy and Spain supplied acute and convalescent COVID-19 samples. Sample material is recorded as cDNA or gDNA derived from T cells, B-cell-depleted T cells, or PBMCs.

The V and J ends lost 7 bases and 5 bases, in that order; junction bases with no gene match: 8. This CDR3 is 15 amino acids long. In germline, CDR1 is LNHDA, CDR2 SQIVND (reference sequence). Original methodology: Cell counts per sample came from amplifying reference gene primers. The data were produced by immunoSEQ multiplex PCR, yet TCRdb's version contains in-frame clones alone and is incomplete. V and J calls and clone size are given by that table; D and trimming were obtained from the DNA. The sample consists of 80,000 to 95,000 clones, 70% to 90% of them appearing once. The sample comprised peripheral blood. The origin of this receptor is a woman in her seventies with acute or convalescent COVID-19. The chain couples TRBV19 to TRBJ2-4, with 10 bases aligning to TRBD2. CDR3 region: CASKGLAGVENIQYF. CDR3 DNA: TGTGCCAGTAAGGGGCTAGCGGGGGTCGAAAACATTCAGTACTTC.